The 23 T cell receptor beta chains in this list originate from one sample, sequenced in a study of regulatory dendritic cells for organ transplantation. No antigen has been assigned to these receptors. Assay used: immunoSEQ multiplex PCR; TCRdb lists only in-frame clones, some missing. The sample consists of roughly 9,300 clones, about three fifths of them appearing once. Allogeneic regulatory or mature dendritic cells were co-cultured for 5 days with CFSE-labeled sorted T cells at 1:10. Sequenced material: naive CD4+ T cells from blood cultured with dendritic cells. The subset denotes: CD45RA+ naive T cells. The receptors originated from a human donor in good health.

The V call is TRBV7-9, the J call TRBJ1-2; 7 nucleotides line up with TRBD1. V lost 4 bases, J lost 5 bases, and 7 bases stayed unmatched. Germline V CDR1 and CDR2: SEHNR, FQNEAQ (reference sequence). The CDR3 contains 14 residues. The CDR3 here is CASSWTGAQYGYTF. CDR3 coding DNA: TGTGCCAGCAGCTGGACAGGTGCCCAGTATGGCTACACCTTC.

The chain links TRBV11-3 to TRBJ1-3, with 9 bases aligning to TRBD1. The V segment lost 3 bases and the J segment 6 bases; nucleotides outside the gene matches: 6. The V gene's germline CDR1 is SGHNT and CDR2 YENEEA. The CDR3 loop spans 15 amino acids. The DNA for the CDR3 is TGTGCCAGCAGCTTGGGCCGGGACAGGGCAAACACCATATATTTT. It translates to CASSLGRDRANTIYF.

This clone was picked up a small number of times. This sequence joins TRBV10-3 and TRBJ1-4; no clear D gene. Germline CDR1 reads ENHRY; CDR2 reads SYGVKD. The CDR3 has 17 amino acids. V was cut by 2 bases and J by 0 bases, with 13 bases left in between. This CDR3 is CAISEVGGVATNEKLFF. In nucleotides, the CDR3 is TGTGCCATCAGTGAGGTCGGCGGGGTTGCAACTAATGAAAAACTGTTTTTT.

The gene calls are TRBV7-9 and TRBJ2-2; D may be TRBD1 (6 bases). Germline V gene lookup returns CDR1 SEHNR and CDR2 FQNEAQ (reference sequence). The CDR3 loop spans 12 amino acids. Trimming cost V 9 bases and J 3 bases, with 8 bases left between them. CDR3 nucleotide sequence: TGTGCCAGAGGGGGAGACACCGGGGAGCTGTTTTTT. This translates into CARGGDTGELFF.

The V and J genes are TRBV4-3 and TRBJ2-7; TRBD1 might be the D (6 bases). This CDR3 is 14 amino acids long. In germline, CDR1 is LGHNA, CDR2 YSLEER. V was clipped by 0 bases and J by 3 bases, with 9 bases between them. The CDR3 region has the DNA TGCGCCAGCAGCCAAGACGACAGGAGCTACGAGCAGTACTTC. It is translated as CASSQDDRSYEQYF.

The rearrangement joins TRBV5-1 to TRBJ1-1, with 8 bases matching TRBD1. V gave up 4 bases and J gave up 4 bases; unmatched junction bases: 3. The CDR3 is made up of 13 amino acids. Germline CDR1 and CDR2: SGHRS and YFSETQ. The CDR3 loop is CASSPDRGTEAFF. The CDR3 coding sequence is TGCGCCAGCAGCCCAGACAGGGGCACTGAAGCTTTCTTT.

V is TRBV5-1 and J is TRBJ1-2; TRBD1 agrees at 11 bases. The CDR3 is 17 amino acids. From germline, CDR1 is SGHRS and CDR2 YFSETQ. The V gene end was trimmed by 4 bases and the J gene end by 4 bases; junction bases not matched to a gene: 12. This CDR3 reads CASSPTPRDRGVYGYTF. The CDR3 DNA is TGCGCCAGCAGCCCTACCCCCCGGGACAGGGGGGTCTATGGCTACACCTTC.

V usage is TRBV6-1 and J usage is TRBJ1-3; possible D gene TRBD1, 5 bases. This CDR3 is built from 14 residues. The V end lost 10 bases, the J end lost 0 bases, and 13 bases lay between the germline ends. Germline CDR1 MNHNS, CDR2 SASEGT. The CDR3, as DNA: TGTGCCACCGTACGGGGGACCTCTGGAAACACCATATATTTT. This gives the protein CATVRGTSGNTIYF.

On this clone: The junction differs from germline at one of its ends, possibly a read error. The rearrangement uses TRBV6-1 and TRBJ2-2; 8 bases fit TRBD2. The germline CDR1 and CDR2 sequences are MNHNS and SASEGT. The CDR3 totals 17 residues. The CDR3 reads CAISAQRGGLDTGELFF. CDR3 coding DNA: TGTGCCATCAGTGCACAACGGGGGGGCCTCGACACCGGGGAGCTGTTTTTT.

The V and J genes are TRBV6-6 and TRBJ1-6; D gene unclear. Trimming removed 7 bases from V and 6 bases from J, with 13 bases in between. CDR3 size: 14 residues. CDR1 is MNHNY, CDR2 SVGAGI, per germline (reference sequence). CDR3 amino acids: CASKRERGNSPLHF. The CDR3 nucleotides read TGTGCCAGCAAAAGGGAACGGGGTAATTCACCCCTCCACTTT.

A few counts support this clone. The chain is built from TRBV20-1 and TRBJ2-5; D is possibly TRBD2 (6 bases). V lost 4 bases, J lost 7 bases, and 10 bases lay in between. The length of the CDR3 is 11 residues. Germline V lookup: CDR1 DFQATT, CDR2 SNEGSKA (reference sequence). This CDR3 reads CSATVRGTQYF. In nucleotides, the CDR3 is TGCAGTGCTACCGTGCGGGGGACCCAGTACTTC.

The chain carries TRBV7-9 and TRBJ2-7; D might be TRBD2 (7 bases). Germline assignment: CDR1 SEHNR and CDR2 FQNEAQ (reference sequence). V lost 3 bases and J lost 0, with 12 bases in between. CDR3 size: 15 residues. The CDR3 nucleotides read TGTGCCAGCAGCTTTAGTGGGGGGGCCTCCTACGAGCAGTACTTC. Protein product: CASSFSGGASYEQYF.

This clone was picked up a small number of times. The chain is built from TRBV1 and TRBJ2-5; the table's D call of TRBD2 was not tested on the DNA. TRBV1 corresponds to a pseudogene. This CDR3 is 15 amino acids long. This chain's CDR3 is CTSRLAPGSEETQYF. CDR3 coding DNA: TGCACCAGCAGGTTAGCCCCTGGCAGTGAAGAGACCCAGTACTTC.

This clone was seen just once. The chain is built from TRBV19 and TRBJ1-4; 7 nucleotides align to TRBD1. Trimming removed 4 bases from V and 8 bases from J; junction bases left unmatched: 10. There are 15 residues in the CDR3. In germline, CDR1 is LNHDA, CDR2 SQIVND (reference sequence). This CDR3 reads CASSTLQGKGEKLFF. In nucleotides, the CDR3 is TGTGCCAGTAGTACTTTACAGGGGAAGGGGGAAAAACTGTTTTTT.

The chain carries TRBV18 and TRBJ2-7, with 11 bases identical to TRBD1. Trimming removed 6 bases from V and 3 bases from J; junction bases left unmatched: 7. The CDR3 length is 15 residues. Germline loops: CDR1 KGHSH, CDR2 LQKENI. CDR3 region: CASSPGTGGDYEQYF. CDR3 DNA sequence: TGTGCCAGCTCCCCTGGGACAGGGGGTGACTACGAGCAGTACTTC.

This clone was counted between two and nine times. The J gene is TRBJ2-3, the V gene TRBV7-8; 9 bases agree with TRBD2. This CDR3 is 16 amino acids long. J gave up 4 bases and V 5 bases, and 10 bases lay outside the gene matches. Germline CDR1 reads SGHVS; CDR2 reads FQNEAQ. The CDR3 here is CASSRVGTSSPDTQYF. In nucleotides, the CDR3 is TGTGCCAGCAGCCGAGTAGGGACTAGCAGCCCAGATACGCAGTATTTT.

The genes are TRBV15 and TRBJ1-6; D possibly corresponds to TRBD1 (6 bases). The CDR3 has 16 residues. V lost 0 bases and J lost 13, with 19 bases in between. Germline V lookup: CDR1 LNHNV, CDR2 YYDKDF (reference sequence). The CDR3 region has the DNA TGTGCCACCAGCAGAGATTCAGCGAGGGCGGGGGCTCCCCTCCACTTT. Amino acid sequence: CATSRDSARAGAPLHF. The variable domain in full, with the rest retrieved from reference TRBV15 and TRBJ1-6, is DAMVIQNPRYQVTQFGKPVTLSCSQTLNHNVMYWYQQKSSQAPKLLFHYYDKDFNNEADTPDNFQSRRPNTSFCFLDIRSPGLGDTAMYLCATSRDSARAGAPLHFGNGTRLTVT.

There are a few counts of this clone. This chain joins TRBV5-1 and TRBJ2-3; 7 bases align to TRBD2. J was trimmed by 0 bases and V by 4 bases; bases with no gene match: 5. Germline CDR1 is SGHRS and CDR2 is YFSETQ. The CDR3 is made up of 15 amino acids. The CDR3 DNA is TGCGCCAGCAGCCCTTTGGGGGGGAGCACAGATACGCAGTATTTT. Amino acids: CASSPLGGSTDTQYF.

J is TRBJ2-7 and V is TRBV29-1; 10 bases align to TRBD1. The germline V gene encodes CDR1 SQVTM and CDR2 ANQGSEA. This CDR3 is built from 15 residues. V lost 0 bases, J lost 5 bases, and 7 bases stayed unmatched. CDR3 DNA: TGCAGCGTTGAAGATGGGGACAGGGGAGTCCACGAGCAGTACTTC. It codes for CSVEDGDRGVHEQYF.

This clone was picked up a small number of times. The chain carries TRBV5-1 and TRBJ1-1; possible D gene TRBD1, 6 bases. Trimming took off 0 bases at V and 8 bases at J, with 14 bases between the two ends. The CDR3 consists of 14 residues. Germline V gene lookup returns CDR1 SGHRS and CDR2 YFSETQ. CDR3 amino acids: CASSLGGQAPEAFF. The CDR3, as DNA: TGCGCCAGCAGCTTGGGGGGACAAGCCCCCGAAGCTTTCTTT. Based on the CDR3 plus reference TRBV5-1 and TRBJ1-1, the full variable domain is KAGVTQTPRYLIKTRGQQVTLSCSPISGHRSVSWYQQTPGQGLQFLFEYFSETQRNKGNFPGRFSGRQFSNSRSEMNVSTLELGDSALYLCASSLGGQAPEAFFGQGTRLTVV.

In its sample, this clone was seen a few times. The V and J genes are TRBV5-1 and TRBJ1-2, with D possibly matching TRBD1 (6 bases). CDR1 and CDR2 from the germline V gene are SGHRS and YFSETQ. The CDR3 has 13 residues. The V end was cut by 1 base, the J end by 3 bases, with 7 bases between. In nucleotides, the CDR3 is TGCGCCAGCAGCTTGAAGGGGGACTATGGCTACACCTTC. This gives the protein CASSLKGDYGYTF. The full variable domain, rest sourced from reference TRBV5-1 and TRBJ1-2, is KAGVTQTPRYLIKTRGQQVTLSCSPISGHRSVSWYQQTPGQGLQFLFEYFSETQRNKGNFPGRFSGRQFSNSRSEMNVSTLELGDSALYLCASSLKGDYGYTFGSGTRLTVV.

The chain combines TRBV27 with TRBJ1-2; 8 bases agree with TRBD1. The CDR3 totals 13 residues. The V segment lost 6 bases and the J segment 5 bases; nucleotides outside the gene matches: 5. Germline assignment: CDR1 MNHEY and CDR2 SMNVEV (reference sequence). The CDR3 reads CASSGQGWYGYTF. CDR3 in DNA: TGTGCCAGCAGCGGACAGGGATGGTATGGCTACACCTTC.

In this sample, this clone turned up once. The chain is built from TRBV11-1 and TRBJ2-3, with 9 bases matching TRBD2. Unmatched junction bases numbered 2, after V lost 1 base and J lost 6 bases. The CDR3 spans 14 residues. Germline lookup yields CDR1 SGHAT and CDR2 FQDESV (reference sequence). CDR3 in DNA: TGTGCCAGCAGCTTAGGCGGGGGGGCGGATACGCAGTATTTT. The encoded protein is CASSLGGGADTQYF.